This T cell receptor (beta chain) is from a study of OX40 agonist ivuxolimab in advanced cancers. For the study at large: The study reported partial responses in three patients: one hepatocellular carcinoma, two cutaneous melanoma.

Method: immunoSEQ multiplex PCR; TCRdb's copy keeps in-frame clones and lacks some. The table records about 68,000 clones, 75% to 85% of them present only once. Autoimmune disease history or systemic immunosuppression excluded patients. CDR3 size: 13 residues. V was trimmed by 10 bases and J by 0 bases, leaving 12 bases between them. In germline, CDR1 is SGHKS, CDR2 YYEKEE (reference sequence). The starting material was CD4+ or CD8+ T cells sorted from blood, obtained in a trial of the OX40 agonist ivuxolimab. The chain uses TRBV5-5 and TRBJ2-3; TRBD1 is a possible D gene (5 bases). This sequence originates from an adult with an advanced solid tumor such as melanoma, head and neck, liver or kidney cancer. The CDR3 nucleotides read TGTGCCGCCAGGGTTACTAGCACAGATACGCAGTATTTT. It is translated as CAARVTSTDTQYF.